This T cell receptor beta chain comes out of a study of T cells in localized non-small cell lung cancer. General study findings and limits: In adjacent lung appeared a median about 58 of the top 100 tumor clones.

Two independent pathologists confirmed no atypia in lung taken at least 2 cm from tumor. Profiling relied on immunoSEQ multiplex PCR, and the TCRdb table lists in-frame clones only, not all of them. The sample has about 1,500 clones, approximately 32% seen once. Per the germline V gene, CDR1 is LNHDA and CDR2 is SQIVND (reference sequence). This CDR3 is 15 amino acids long. V was clipped by 3 bases and J by 8 bases, with 17 bases between them. Note on this clone: Its antigen is still unknown.

The sample here was normal lung tissue next to the tumor, taken before any cancer treatment. The sequence was collected from a man aged 35-69 years with stage I lung adenocarcinoma. The V and J genes are TRBV19 and TRBJ2-1, with D hard to call. The CDR3: CASSMSKGAYYEQFF. The DNA of the CDR3 is TGTGCCAGTAGTATGTCAAAGGGCGCGTACTATGAGCAGTTCTTC.